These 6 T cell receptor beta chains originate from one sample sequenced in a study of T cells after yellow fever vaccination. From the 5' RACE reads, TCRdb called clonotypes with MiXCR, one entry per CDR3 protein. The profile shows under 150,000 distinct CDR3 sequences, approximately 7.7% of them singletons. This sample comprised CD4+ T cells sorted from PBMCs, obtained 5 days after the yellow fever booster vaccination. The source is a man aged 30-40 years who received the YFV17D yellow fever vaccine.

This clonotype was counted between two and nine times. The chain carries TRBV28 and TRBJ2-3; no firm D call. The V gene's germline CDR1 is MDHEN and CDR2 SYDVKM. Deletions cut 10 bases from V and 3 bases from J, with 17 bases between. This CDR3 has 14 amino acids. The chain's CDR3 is CATRSTSPTDTQYF. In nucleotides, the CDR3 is TGTGCCACCCGGAGTACGAGTCCGACAGATACGCAGTATTTT.

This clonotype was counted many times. The CDR3 is CSARGNPSGRFQETQYF. CDR3 sequence (DNA): TGCAGTGCTAGAGGAAACCCTAGCGGGCGTTTTCAAGAGACCCAGTACTTC. The gene calls are TRBV20-1 and TRBJ2-5; the match to TRBD2 covers 8 bases. V was pared by 1 base and J by 2 bases, with 12 bases of the junction left unmatched. The CDR3 sequence is 17 residues long. CDR1 and CDR2 (germline): DFQATT, SNEGSKA (reference sequence).

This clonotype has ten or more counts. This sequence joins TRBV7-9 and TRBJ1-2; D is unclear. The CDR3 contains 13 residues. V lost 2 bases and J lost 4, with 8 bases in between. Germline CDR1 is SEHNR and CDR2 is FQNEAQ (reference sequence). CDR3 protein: CASSLQVSYGYTF. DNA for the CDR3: TGTGCCAGCAGCTTACAGGTTTCCTATGGCTACACCTTC.

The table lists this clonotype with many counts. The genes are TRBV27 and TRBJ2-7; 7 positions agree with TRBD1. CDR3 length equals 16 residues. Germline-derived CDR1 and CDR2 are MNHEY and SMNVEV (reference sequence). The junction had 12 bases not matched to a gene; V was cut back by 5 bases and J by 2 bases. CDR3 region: CASSPRVGQGAYEQYF. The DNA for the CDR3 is TGTGCCAGCAGTCCCCGCGTTGGGCAGGGGGCCTACGAGCAGTACTTC.

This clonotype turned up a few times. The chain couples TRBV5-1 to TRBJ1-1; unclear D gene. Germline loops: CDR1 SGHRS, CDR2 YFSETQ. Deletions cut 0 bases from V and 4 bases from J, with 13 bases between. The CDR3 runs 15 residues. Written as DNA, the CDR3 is TGCGCCAGCAGCTTGGAGCCGGGATCGGGCACTGAAGCTTTCTTT. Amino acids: CASSLEPGSGTEAFF.

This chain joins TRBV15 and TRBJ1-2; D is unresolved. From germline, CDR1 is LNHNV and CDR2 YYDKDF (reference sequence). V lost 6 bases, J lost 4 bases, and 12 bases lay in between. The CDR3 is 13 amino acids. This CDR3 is CATSLSGGYGYTF. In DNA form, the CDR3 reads TGTGCCACCAGTCTTTCGGGTGGCTATGGCTACACCTTC.